This T cell receptor (beta chain) was obtained from a study of cytomegalovirus exposure and HLA in healthy donors. Study in general: The use of the same platform for the roughly 120 validation repertoires and the roughly 730 first-cohort repertoires was reported by a later analysis.

Profiled with immunoSEQ multiplex PCR; TCRdb holds only in-frame clones, not every one. The sample records 110,000 or so clones, about 82% being singletons. From the 120-subject validation cohort, which was separate from the roughly 610-subject first cohort, the donors were drawn. Study-level findings and limits: Usually a TCR sequence was rare, but some public TCRs were found in many donors. It was confirmed in vitro that a few of the CMV-associated chains were specific for CMV antigens.

Remarks on this clone: Its antigen is currently unknown.

The sample consisted of PBMCs. The TCR originated in a man between 18 and 29 years old in good health and CMV-seronegative.

The CDR3: CASSLGRQGSYNSPLHF. The CDR3 coding sequence is TGTGCCAGCAGCCTCGGACGGCAGGGCTCCTATAATTCACCCCTCCACTTT. The chain is built from TRBV5-6 and TRBJ1-6; tentatively, D is TRBD1 (5 bases). The CDR3 consists of 17 residues. Germline V CDR1 and CDR2: SGHDT, YYEEEE. V lost 4 bases and J lost 0, with 14 bases in between.